These T cell receptor beta chains were read from a single sample in a study of CD8+ T cells in alopecia areata. The repertoire was sequenced with immunoSEQ multiplex PCR; TCRdb's copy has only in-frame clones and lacks some. The sample records around 140,000 clones, more than 40% being singletons. This specimen consisted of CD8+ T cells sorted from blood, obtained at week 0. These receptors were taken from a human donor with alopecia areata. The CDR3 runs from the conserved cysteine through the conserved F or W. Each record gives: V gene, J gene, CDR3 length, clone size, D gene, CDR3 DNA, CDR3 protein. A D gene is named only where the DNA matches it firmly. The size entry is marked missing in some rows and otherwise reads once, few, many or a size class.

>TRBV29-1|TRBJ2-2|13|NA|NA
TGCAGCGTTGGAATGCCGAACACCGGGGAGCTGTTTTTT
CSVGMPNTGELFF
>TRBV6-5|TRBJ2-7|10|NA|NA
TGTGCCAGCAGTGCTCACGAGCAGTACTTC
CASSAHEQYF
>TRBV25-1|TRBJ2-4|15|few|NA
TGTGCCAGCAGTGTTTCCCGACCGAGAAGGGACATTCAGTACTTC
CASSVSRPRRDIQYF
>TRBV27|TRBJ2-6|13|once|NA
TGTGCCAGCAGTTCCACAGGAATAGAGGTCCTGACTTTC
CASSSTGIEVLTF
>TRBV7-9|TRBJ2-1|13|NA|NA
TGTGCCAGCAGCTTGGGTGGTCTTGCTGAGCAGTTCTTC
CASSLGGLAEQFF
>TRBV2|TRBJ2-1|14|many|TRBD1
TGTGCCAGCCACGCAGCAGGGGGTTACAATGAGCAGTTCTTC
CASHAAGGYNEQFF
>TRBV7-9|TRBJ2-1|14|NA|NA
TGTGCCAGCAGCTTAGAGAACAGCTGGAATGAGCAGTTCTTC
CASSLENSWNEQFF
>TRBV7-9|TRBJ2-5|13|NA|NA
TGTGCCAGCAGCCCAACAGGGACAGAGACCCAGTACTTC
CASSPTGTETQYF
>TRBV14|TRBJ1-3|15|many|NA
TGTGCCAGCAGCCAAGTCCGGACCCCAGGAAACACCATATATTTT
CASSQVRTPGNTIYF
>TRBV14|TRBJ2-7|13|NA|NA
TGTGCCAGCAGCCGCCAGGTCCCCTACGAGCAGTACTTC
CASSRQVPYEQYF
>TRBV5-6|TRBJ1-1|13|NA|NA
TGTGCCAGCAGCTATATGGGGAACACTGAAGCTTTCTTT
CASSYMGNTEAFF
>TRBV27|TRBJ2-7|14|NA|NA
TGTGCCAGCAGTTTCGCTAGGGGCACCTACGAGCAGTACTTC
CASSFARGTYEQYF
>TRBV5-1|TRBJ2-2|15|once|TRBD2
TGCGCCAGCAGCCCCCGGGGGGAAGACACCGGGGAGCTGTTTTTT
CASSPRGEDTGELFF
>TRBV29-1|TRBJ1-2|14|once|TRBD1
TGCAGCGTTAACCGGGACAGGGACTCCTATGGCTACACCTTC
CSVNRDRDSYGYTF
>TRBV6-5|TRBJ2-7|13|NA|NA
TGTGCCAGCAGTTACTCGGGGGCTCTCGAGCAGTACTTC
CASSYSGALEQYF
>TRBV27|TRBJ1-6|14|NA|NA
TGTGCCAGCAGTTTAGACCCCAGGGTTTCACCCCTCCACTTT
CASSLDPRVSPLHF
>TRBV6-6|TRBJ2-5|13|NA|NA
TGTGCCAGCAGTTGGACGGATTGGGAGACCCAGTACTTC
CASSWTDWETQYF
>TRBV5-6|TRBJ1-2|14|NA|NA
TGTGCCAGCAGCTCGTGGGAGGAAAACTATGGCTACACCTTC
CASSSWEENYGYTF
>TRBV7-2|TRBJ2-7|17|NA|TRBD2
TGTGCCAGCAGCTTAGCGGCCGGGACTAGCGGGCCCTACGAGCAGTACTTC
CASSLAAGTSGPYEQYF
>TRBV15|TRBJ2-3|15|NA|NA
TGTGCCACCAGCGGAGGACAGTTTAGCACAGATACGCAGTATTTT
CATSGGQFSTDTQYF
>TRBV13|TRBJ2-1|14|few|NA
TGTGCCAGCAGCCCAGACAGCTCCTACAATGAGCAGTTCTTC
CASSPDSSYNEQFF
>TRBV7-6|TRBJ2-7|14|NA|TRBD1
TGTGCCAGCAGCTTAGGAGGGACAGTCTACGAGCAGTACTTC
CASSLGGTVYEQYF
>TRBV7-9|TRBJ1-2|13|NA|NA
TGTGCCAGCAGCTCACAGGGTAACTATGGCTACACCTTC
CASSSQGNYGYTF
>TRBV7-9|TRBJ1-3|13|NA|NA
TGTGCCACCGAGGCGGAGCATGGAAACACCATATATTTT
CATEAEHGNTIYF
>TRBV29-1|TRBJ2-5|14|NA|TRBD2
TGCAGCGTTGAAGGGCGGGGGGGCCAAGAGACCCAGTACTTC
CSVEGRGGQETQYF
>TRBV7-6|TRBJ2-7|13|once|TRBD1
TGTGCCAGCAGCGACAGACAGGGCTACGAGCAGTACTTC
CASSDRQGYEQYF
>TRBV7-2|TRBJ2-5|15|NA|TRBD2
TGTGCCAGCAGCTTAAAGCGGGGCTTTCAAGAGACCCAGTACTTC
CASSLKRGFQETQYF
>TRBV6-5|TRBJ2-7|14|NA|TRBD1
TGTGCCAGCAGCATTTTACAGGGGAACTACGAGCAGTACTTC
CASSILQGNYEQYF
>TRBV13|TRBJ1-6|14|few|NA
TGTGCCAGCAGCTCCTCGACAGGTAATTCACCCCTCCACTTT
CASSSSTGNSPLHF
>TRBV29-1|TRBJ2-1|13|NA|NA
TGCAGCGTGGTGGGGGGCACCTACAATGAGCAGTTCTTC
CSVVGGTYNEQFF
>TRBV13|TRBJ2-6|15|NA|TRBD2
TGTGCCAGCCTACCCGGGACTACCGGAGTCAACGTCCTGACTTTC
CASLPGTTGVNVLTF
>TRBV4-2|TRBJ2-7|15|few|TRBD1
TGTGCCAGCAGTCCCGGGACAGGGGGGTTTTACGAGCAGTACTTC
CASSPGTGGFYEQYF
>TRBV10-3|TRBJ1-2|14|NA|NA
TGTGCCATCAGTGAGTCCCCGGGATTCTATGGCTACACCTTC
CAISESPGFYGYTF
>TRBV9|TRBJ2-7|15|NA|TRBD1
TGTGCCAGCAGCCAAGCCGGGACAGGGTCCTACGAGCAGTACTTC
CASSQAGTGSYEQYF
>TRBV5-1|TRBJ1-6|16|few|NA
TGCGCCAGCAGCTTGGAGGGGAGCTCCTATAATTCACCCCTCCACTTT
CASSLEGSSYNSPLHF
>TRBV7-6|TRBJ1-1|14|NA|NA
TGTGCCAGCAGCTTAGCCGAGGGGAACACTGAAGCTTTCTTT
CASSLAEGNTEAFF
>TRBV5-6|TRBJ2-5|14|NA|NA
TGTGCCAGCAGCCGACGGACAGCTCAAGAGACCCAGTACTTC
CASSRRTAQETQYF
>TRBV28|TRBJ2-5|15|few|NA
TGTGCCAGCAGTTCCATCCAGGGAGATGGGGAGACCCAGTACTTC
CASSSIQGDGETQYF
>TRBV6-5|TRBJ2-1|15|NA|NA
TGTGCCAGCAGTCTCCGCGCAAGGGGCTGGGATGAGCAGTTCTTC
CASSLRARGWDEQFF
>TRBV4-1|TRBJ2-2|16|NA|TRBD1
TGCGCCAGCAGCCAACTGGGACAGGGGAACACCGGGGAGCTGTTTTTT
CASSQLGQGNTGELFF
>TRBV30|TRBJ2-7|16|NA|TRBD1
TGTGCCTGGAGTGGACAGGGAGCCTTAAGCTCCTACGAGCAGTACTTC
CAWSGQGALSSYEQYF
>TRBV30|TRBJ2-5|15|NA|NA
TGTGCCTGGAGGCCGGCCAGGGGCCGTGGGGAGACCCAGTACTTC
CAWRPARGRGETQYF
>TRBV7-3|TRBJ1-1|15|NA|NA
TGTGCCAGCAGCTTAGACGGGCAGCCGAACACTGAAGCTTTCTTT
CASSLDGQPNTEAFF
>TRBV28|TRBJ2-7|15|few|TRBD2
TGTGCCAGCAGTTTACAACTAGCGGGGGTCAACGAGCAGTACTTC
CASSLQLAGVNEQYF
>TRBV30|TRBJ1-2|14|many|NA
TGTGCCTGGAGTGTAGGGGCCGGGAACTATGGCTACACCTTC
CAWSVGAGNYGYTF
>TRBV29-1|TRBJ1-2|10|NA|TRBD1
TGCAGCGTAACAGGGGACGGCTACACCTTC
CSVTGDGYTF
>TRBV7-9|TRBJ2-1|12|NA|NA
TGTGCCAGCAGCTTAGAGGGGAATGAGCAGTTCTTC
CASSLEGNEQFF
>TRBV29-1|TRBJ2-3|14|NA|NA
TGCAGCGCCCCCTCCTACGGGGACACAGATACGCAGTATTTT
CSAPSYGDTDTQYF
>TRBV5-6|TRBJ1-1|14|NA|NA
TGTGCCAGCAGCTTTGGCACTACCGGCACTGAAGCTTTCTTT
CASSFGTTGTEAFF